This T cell receptor beta chain was recorded in a study of cytomegalovirus exposure and HLA in healthy donors. Whole-study results and caveats: TCR beta V- and J-gene trimming was later associated with a missense DCLRE1C variant. It emerged from a later analysis that several of the most significant clusters appeared to be linked to common viral pathogens.

Comment on this clone: Antigen: not known.

PCR employed 60 Vbeta and 13 Jbeta primers. Produced via immunoSEQ multiplex PCR; TCRdb's table is partial and in-frame only. The sample carries approximately 140,000 clones, roughly 80% recorded once. Looked up from germline, CDR1 is SQVTM and CDR2 is ANQGSEA. This CDR3 has 11 residues. Trimming at V came to 6 bases and at J to 6 bases, leaving 3 bases not matched to a gene. The J gene is TRBJ1-1, the V gene TRBV29-1, with TRBD1 matching 8 bases. The sample comprised PBMCs. The sequence was collected from a woman aged 45-59 years in good health and CMV-seropositive. CDR3 residues: CSVGQGAEAFF. CDR3 sequence (DNA): TGCAGCGTAGGACAGGGAGCTGAAGCTTTCTTT.